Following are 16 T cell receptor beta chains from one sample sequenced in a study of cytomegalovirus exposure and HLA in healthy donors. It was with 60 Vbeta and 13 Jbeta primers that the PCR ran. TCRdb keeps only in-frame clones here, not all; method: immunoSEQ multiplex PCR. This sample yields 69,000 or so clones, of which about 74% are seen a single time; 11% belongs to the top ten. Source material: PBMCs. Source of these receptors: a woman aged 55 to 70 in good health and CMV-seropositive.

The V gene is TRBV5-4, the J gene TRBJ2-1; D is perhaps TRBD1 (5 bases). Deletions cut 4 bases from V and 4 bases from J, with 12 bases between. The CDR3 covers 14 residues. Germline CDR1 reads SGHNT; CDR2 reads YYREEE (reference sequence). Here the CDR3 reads CASSLSDSYNEQFF. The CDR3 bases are TGTGCCAGCAGCCTATCCGACAGTTACAATGAGCAGTTCTTC.

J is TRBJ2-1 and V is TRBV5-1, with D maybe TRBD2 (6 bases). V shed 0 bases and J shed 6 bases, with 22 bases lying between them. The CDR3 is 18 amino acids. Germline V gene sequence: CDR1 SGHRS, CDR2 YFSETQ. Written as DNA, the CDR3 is TGCGCCAGCAGCTTGGAGGGGTCTAGCGCCCGTTTGGTCAATGAGCAGTTCTTC. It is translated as CASSLEGSSARLVNEQFF.

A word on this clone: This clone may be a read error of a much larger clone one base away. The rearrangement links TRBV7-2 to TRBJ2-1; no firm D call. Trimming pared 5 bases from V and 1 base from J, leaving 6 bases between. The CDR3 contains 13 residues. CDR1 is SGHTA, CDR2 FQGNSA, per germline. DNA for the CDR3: TGTGCCAGCAGCCTCTCGTCCTACAATGAGCAGTTCTTC. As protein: CASSLSSYNEQFF.

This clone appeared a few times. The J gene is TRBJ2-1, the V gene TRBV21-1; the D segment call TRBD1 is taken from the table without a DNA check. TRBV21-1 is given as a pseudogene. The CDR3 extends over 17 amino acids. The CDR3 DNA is TGTGCCAGCAGCGCCTCGACAGGGGGACCTGTCTACAATGAGCAGTTCTTC. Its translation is CASSASTGGPVYNEQFF.

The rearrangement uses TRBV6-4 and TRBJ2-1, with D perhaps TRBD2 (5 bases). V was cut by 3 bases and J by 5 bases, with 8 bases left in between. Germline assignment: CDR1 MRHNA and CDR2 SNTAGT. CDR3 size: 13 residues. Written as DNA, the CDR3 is TGTGCCAGCAGTGAAGCGGAGCACAATGAGCAGTTCTTC. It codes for CASSEAEHNEQFF.

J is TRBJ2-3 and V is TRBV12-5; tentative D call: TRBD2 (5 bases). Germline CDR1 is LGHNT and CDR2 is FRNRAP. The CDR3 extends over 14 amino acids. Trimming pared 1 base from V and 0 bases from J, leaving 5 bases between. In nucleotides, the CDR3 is TGTGCTAGTGGTTTGGGGACTAGCACAGATACGCAGTATTTT. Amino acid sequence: CASGLGTSTDTQYF.

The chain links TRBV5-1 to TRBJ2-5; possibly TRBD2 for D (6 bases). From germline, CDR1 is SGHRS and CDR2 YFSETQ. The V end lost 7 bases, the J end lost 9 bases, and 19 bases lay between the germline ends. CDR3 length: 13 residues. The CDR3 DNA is TGCGCCAGCGAACGACCCCCCGGGGGTGCCCAGTACTTC. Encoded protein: CASERPPGGAQYF.

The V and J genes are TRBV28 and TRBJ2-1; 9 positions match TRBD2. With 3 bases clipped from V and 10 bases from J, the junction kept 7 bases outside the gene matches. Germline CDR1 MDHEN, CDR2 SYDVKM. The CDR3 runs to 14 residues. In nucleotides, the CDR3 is TGTGCCAGCAGTTTGGGCGGGAGGGCCGGAGAGCAGTTCTTC. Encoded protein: CASSLGGRAGEQFF.

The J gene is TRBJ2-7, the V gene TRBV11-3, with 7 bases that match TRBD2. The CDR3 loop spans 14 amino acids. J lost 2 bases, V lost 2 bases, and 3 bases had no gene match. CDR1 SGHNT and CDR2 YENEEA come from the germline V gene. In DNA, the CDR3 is TGTGCCAGCAGCTTAAGCGGGACCCCCTACGAGCAGTACTTC. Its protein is CASSLSGTPYEQYF.

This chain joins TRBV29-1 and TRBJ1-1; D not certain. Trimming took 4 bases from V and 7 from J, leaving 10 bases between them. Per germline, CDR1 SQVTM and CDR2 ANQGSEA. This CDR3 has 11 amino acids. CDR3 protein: CSVASGIEAFF. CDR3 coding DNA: TGCAGCGTTGCGTCAGGCATTGAAGCTTTCTTT. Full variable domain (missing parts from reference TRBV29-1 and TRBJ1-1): SAVISQKPSRDICQRGTSLTIQCQVDSQVTMMFWYRQQPGQSLTLIATANQGSEATYESGFVIDKFPISRPNLTFSTLTVSNMSPEDSSIYLCSVASGIEAFFGQGTRLTVV.

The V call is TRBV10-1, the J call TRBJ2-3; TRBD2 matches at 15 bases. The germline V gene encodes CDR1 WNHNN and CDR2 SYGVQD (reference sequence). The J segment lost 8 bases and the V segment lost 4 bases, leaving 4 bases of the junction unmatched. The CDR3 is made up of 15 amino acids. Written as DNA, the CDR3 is TGCGCCAGCAGTGGGACTAGCGGGGGGGCCGGTACGCAGTATTTT. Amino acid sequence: CASSGTSGGAGTQYF.

The CDR3, as DNA: TGTGCCAGCAGTTACTCCGGGACTAGCGGGGACTACGAGCAGTACTTC. Protein: CASSYSGTSGDYEQYF. The chain joins TRBV6-6 to TRBJ2-7, with 13 bases that match TRBD2. J was trimmed by 3 bases and V by 0 bases; bases with no gene match: 2. Germline loops: CDR1 MNHNY, CDR2 SVGAGI (reference sequence). The CDR3 totals 16 residues.

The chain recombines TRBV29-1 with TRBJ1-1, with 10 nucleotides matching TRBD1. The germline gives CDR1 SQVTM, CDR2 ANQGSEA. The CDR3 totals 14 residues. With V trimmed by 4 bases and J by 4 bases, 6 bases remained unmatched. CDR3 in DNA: TGCAGCGTTGTGGGGGGGACAGGGGCCACTGAAGCTTTCTTT. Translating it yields CSVVGGTGATEAFF.

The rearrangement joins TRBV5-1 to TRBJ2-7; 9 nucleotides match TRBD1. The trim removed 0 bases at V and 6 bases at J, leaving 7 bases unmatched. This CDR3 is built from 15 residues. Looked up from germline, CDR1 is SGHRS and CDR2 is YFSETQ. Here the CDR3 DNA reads TGCGCCAGCAGCTTGGATACCGGGACAGGGATCGAGCAGTACTTC. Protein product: CASSLDTGTGIEQYF.

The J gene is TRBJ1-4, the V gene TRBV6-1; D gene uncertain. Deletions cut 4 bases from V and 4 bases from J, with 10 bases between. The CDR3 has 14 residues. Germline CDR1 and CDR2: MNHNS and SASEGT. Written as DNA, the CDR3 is TGTGCCAGCAGTGTAGATAGAATTAATGAAAAACTGTTTTTT. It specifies CASSVDRINEKLFF.

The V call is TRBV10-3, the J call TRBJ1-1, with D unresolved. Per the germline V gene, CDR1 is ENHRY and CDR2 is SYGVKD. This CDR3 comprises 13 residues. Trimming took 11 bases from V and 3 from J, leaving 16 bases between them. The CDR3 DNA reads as TGTGCCCTCCGAGGAGGGAGGGACACTGAAGCTTTCTTT. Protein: CALRGGRDTEAFF.